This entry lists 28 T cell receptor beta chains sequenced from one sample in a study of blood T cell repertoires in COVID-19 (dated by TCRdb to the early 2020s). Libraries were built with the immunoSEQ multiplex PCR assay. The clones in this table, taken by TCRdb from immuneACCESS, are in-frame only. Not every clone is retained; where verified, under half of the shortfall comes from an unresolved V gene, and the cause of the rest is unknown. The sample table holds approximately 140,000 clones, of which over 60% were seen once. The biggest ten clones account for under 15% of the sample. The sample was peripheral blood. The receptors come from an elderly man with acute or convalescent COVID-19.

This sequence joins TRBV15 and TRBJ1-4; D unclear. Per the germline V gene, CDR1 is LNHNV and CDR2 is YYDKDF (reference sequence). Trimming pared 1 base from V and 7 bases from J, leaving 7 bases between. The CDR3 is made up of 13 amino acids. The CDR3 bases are TGTGCCACCAGCAGAGGTCCGGTTGAAAAACTGTTTTTT. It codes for CATSRGPVEKLFF.

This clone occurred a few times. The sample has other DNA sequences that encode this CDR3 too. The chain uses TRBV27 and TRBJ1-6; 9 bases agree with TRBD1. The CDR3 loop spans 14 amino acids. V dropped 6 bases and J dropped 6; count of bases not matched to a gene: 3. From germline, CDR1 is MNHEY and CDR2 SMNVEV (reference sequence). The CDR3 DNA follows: TGTGCCAGCAGATTGGGACAGGGTAATTCACCCCTCCACTTT. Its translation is CASRLGQGNSPLHF.

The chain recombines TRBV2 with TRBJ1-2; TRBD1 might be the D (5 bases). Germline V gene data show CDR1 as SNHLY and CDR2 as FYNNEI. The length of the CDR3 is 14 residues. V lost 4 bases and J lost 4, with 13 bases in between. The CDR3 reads CASSGQSLRYGYTF. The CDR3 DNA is TGTGCCAGCAGTGGACAGTCCCTTCGCTATGGCTACACCTTC. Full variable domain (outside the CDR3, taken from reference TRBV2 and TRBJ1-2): EPEVTQTPSHQVTQMGQEVILRCVPISNHLYFYWYRQILGQKVEFLVSFYNNEISEKSEIFDDQFSVERPDGSNFTLKIRSTKLEDSAMYFCASSGQSLRYGYTFGSGTRLTVV.

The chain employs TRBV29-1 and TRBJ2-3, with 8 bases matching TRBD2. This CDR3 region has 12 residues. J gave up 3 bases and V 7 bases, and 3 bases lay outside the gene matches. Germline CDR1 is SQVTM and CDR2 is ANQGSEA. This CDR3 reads CSAGGGTDTQYF. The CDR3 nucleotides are TGCAGCGCCGGGGGGGGGACAGATACGCAGTATTTT.

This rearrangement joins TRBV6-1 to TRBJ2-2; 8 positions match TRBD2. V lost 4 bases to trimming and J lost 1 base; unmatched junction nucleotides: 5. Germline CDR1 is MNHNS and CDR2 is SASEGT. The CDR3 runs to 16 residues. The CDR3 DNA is TGTGCCAGCAGTGCCCTTAGCGGGGTGAACACCGGGGAGCTGTTTTTT. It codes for CASSALSGVNTGELFF.

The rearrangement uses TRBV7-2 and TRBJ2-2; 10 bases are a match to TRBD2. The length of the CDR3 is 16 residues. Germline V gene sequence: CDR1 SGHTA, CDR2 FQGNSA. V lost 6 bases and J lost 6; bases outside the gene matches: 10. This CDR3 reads CASRLSGGAVPGELFF. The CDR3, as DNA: TGTGCCAGCAGGTTAAGCGGGGGGGCTGTCCCCGGGGAGCTGTTTTTT.

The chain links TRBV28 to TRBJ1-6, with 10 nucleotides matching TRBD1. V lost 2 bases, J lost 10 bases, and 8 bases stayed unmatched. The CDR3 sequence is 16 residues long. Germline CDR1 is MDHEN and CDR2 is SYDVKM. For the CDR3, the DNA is TGTGCCAGCAGTTTACACCCGGGGACAGGGGTCTCACCCCTCCACTTT. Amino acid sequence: CASSLHPGTGVSPLHF.

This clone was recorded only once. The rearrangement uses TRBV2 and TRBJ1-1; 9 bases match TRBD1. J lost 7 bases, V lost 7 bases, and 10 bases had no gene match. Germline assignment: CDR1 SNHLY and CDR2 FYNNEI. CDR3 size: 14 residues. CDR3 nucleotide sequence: TGTGCCAGCATAGAACAGGGGGCAGTCAGTGAAGCTTTCTTT. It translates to CASIEQGAVSEAFF. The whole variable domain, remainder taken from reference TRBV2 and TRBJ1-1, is EPEVTQTPSHQVTQMGQEVILRCVPISNHLYFYWYRQILGQKVEFLVSFYNNEISEKSEIFDDQFSVERPDGSNFTLKIRSTKLEDSAMYFCASIEQGAVSEAFFGQGTRLTVV.

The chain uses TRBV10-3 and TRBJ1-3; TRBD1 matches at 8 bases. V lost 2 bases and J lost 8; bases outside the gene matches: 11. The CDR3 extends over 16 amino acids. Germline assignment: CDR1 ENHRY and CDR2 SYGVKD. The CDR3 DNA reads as TGTGCCATCAGTGAGGCCTCGGGACAGGCTGCCGACACCATATATTTT. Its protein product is CAISEASGQAADTIYF.

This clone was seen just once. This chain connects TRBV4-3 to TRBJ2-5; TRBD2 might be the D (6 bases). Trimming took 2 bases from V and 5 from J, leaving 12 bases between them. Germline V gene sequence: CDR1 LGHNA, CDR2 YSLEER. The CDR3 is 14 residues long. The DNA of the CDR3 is TGCGCCAGCAGCCAACTAGCGAGGGCGGAGACCCAGTACTTC. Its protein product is CASSQLARAETQYF.

CDR3 residues: CASSEQRAGGRYEQFF. In DNA, the CDR3 is TGTGCCAGCAGCGAGCAAAGAGCGGGGGGGCGCTATGAGCAGTTCTTC. The chain couples TRBV6-2 or TRBV6-3 to TRBJ2-1, with TRBD2 matching 10 bases. Germline V gene sequence: CDR1 MNHEY, CDR2 SVGEGT. J was trimmed by 8 bases and V by 6 bases; bases with no gene match: 13. CDR3 length: 16 residues.

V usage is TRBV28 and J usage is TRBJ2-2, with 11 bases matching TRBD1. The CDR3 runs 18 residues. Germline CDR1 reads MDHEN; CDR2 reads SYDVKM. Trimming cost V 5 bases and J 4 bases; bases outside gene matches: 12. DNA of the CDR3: TGTGCCAGCAGTACTCCTCCCGGGACAGGGGGAGGCACCGGGGAGCTGTTTTTT. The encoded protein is CASSTPPGTGGGTGELFF.

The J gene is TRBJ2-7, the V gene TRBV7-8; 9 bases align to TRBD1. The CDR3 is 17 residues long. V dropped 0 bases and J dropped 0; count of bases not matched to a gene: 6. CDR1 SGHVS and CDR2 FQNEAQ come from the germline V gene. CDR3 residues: CASSLAQGQGISYEQYF. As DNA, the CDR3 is TGTGCCAGCAGCTTAGCGCAGGGACAGGGAATCTCCTACGAGCAGTACTTC. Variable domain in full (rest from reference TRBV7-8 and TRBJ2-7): GAGVSQSPRYKVAKRGQDVALRCDPISGHVSLFWYQQALGQGPEFLTYFQNEAQLDKSGLPSDRFFAERPEGSVSTLKIQRTQQEDSAVYLCASSLAQGQGISYEQYFGPGTRLTVT.

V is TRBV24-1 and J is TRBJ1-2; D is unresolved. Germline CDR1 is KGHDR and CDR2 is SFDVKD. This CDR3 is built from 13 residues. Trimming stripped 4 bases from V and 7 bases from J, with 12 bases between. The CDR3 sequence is CATSDPMGVGYTF. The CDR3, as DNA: TGTGCCACCAGTGACCCTATGGGCGTTGGCTACACCTTC.

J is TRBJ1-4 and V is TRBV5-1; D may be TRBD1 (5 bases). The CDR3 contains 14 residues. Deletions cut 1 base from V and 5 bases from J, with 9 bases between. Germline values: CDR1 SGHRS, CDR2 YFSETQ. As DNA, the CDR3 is TGCGCCAGCAGCTTGCTGGCAGGGAATGAAAAACTGTTTTTT. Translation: CASSLLAGNEKLFF.

The CDR3 DNA follows: TGCGCCAGCAGCTGGACAGTCCAAGAGACCCAGTACTTC. It is translated as CASSWTVQETQYF. The chain is built from TRBV5-1 and TRBJ2-5; TRBD1 is a possible D gene (6 bases). Trimming removed 3 bases at V and 1 base at J, with 7 bases between. The length of the CDR3 is 13 residues. CDR1 is SGHRS and CDR2 is YFSETQ in the germline V gene.

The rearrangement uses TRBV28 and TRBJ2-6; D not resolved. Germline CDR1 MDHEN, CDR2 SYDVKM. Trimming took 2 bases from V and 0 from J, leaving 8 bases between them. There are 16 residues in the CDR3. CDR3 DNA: TGTGCCAGCAGTTTAGTCCGCAGCTCTGGGGCCAACGTCCTGACTTTC. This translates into CASSLVRSSGANVLTF.

CDR3 residues: CASSIGRQGISYEQYF. CDR3 sequence (DNA): TGTGCCAGTAGTATAGGGAGACAGGGAATATCCTACGAGCAGTACTTC. The rearrangement joins TRBV19 to TRBJ2-7, with TRBD1 matching 7 bases. Germline V lookup: CDR1 LNHDA, CDR2 SQIVND (reference sequence). The CDR3 spans 16 residues. Trimming removed 1 base from V and 1 base from J; junction bases left unmatched: 7.

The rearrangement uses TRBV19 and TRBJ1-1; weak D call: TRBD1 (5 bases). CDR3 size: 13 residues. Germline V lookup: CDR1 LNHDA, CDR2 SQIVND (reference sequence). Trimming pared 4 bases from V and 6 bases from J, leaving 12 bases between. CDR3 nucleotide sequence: TGTGCCAGTAGTACCAGGGTGTGGGCTGAAGCTTTCTTT. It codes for CASSTRVWAEAFF. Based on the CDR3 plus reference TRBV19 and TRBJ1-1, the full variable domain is DGGITQSPKYLFRKEGQNVTLSCEQNLNHDAMYWYRQDPGQGLRLIYYSQIVNDFQKGDIAEGYSVSREKKESFPLTVTSAQKNPTAFYLCASSTRVWAEAFFGQGTRLTVV.

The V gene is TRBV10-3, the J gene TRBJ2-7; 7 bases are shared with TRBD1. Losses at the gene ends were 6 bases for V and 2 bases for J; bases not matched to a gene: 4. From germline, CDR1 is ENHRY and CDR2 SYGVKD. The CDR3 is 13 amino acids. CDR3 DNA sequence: TGTGCCATCAGCCCGGGACAGCCCTACGAGCAGTACTTC. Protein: CAISPGQPYEQYF.

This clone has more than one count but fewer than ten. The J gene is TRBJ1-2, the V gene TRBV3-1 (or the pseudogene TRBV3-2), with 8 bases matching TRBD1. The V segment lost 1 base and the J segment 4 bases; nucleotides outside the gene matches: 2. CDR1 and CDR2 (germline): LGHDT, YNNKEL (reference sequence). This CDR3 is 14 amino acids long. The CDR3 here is CASSQGTGIYGYTF. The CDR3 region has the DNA TGTGCCAGCAGCCAAGGGACAGGGATCTATGGCTACACCTTC.

The CDR3 here is CASSLRVNTEAFF. The CDR3 nucleotides are TGTGCCAGCTCACTCAGGGTAAACACTGAAGCTTTCTTT. The chain uses TRBV18 and TRBJ1-1, with a possible D match to TRBD1 (5 bases). Germline V gives CDR1 KGHSH, CDR2 LQKENI. V lost 4 bases, J lost 2 bases, and 8 bases lay in between. The CDR3 is made up of 13 amino acids.

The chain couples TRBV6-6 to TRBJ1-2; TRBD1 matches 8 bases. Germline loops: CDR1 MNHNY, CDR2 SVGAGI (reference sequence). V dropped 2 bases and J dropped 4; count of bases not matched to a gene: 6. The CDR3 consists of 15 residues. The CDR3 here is CASSYRTGRTYGYTF. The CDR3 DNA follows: TGTGCCAGCAGTTACCGGACAGGGAGGACCTATGGCTACACCTTC.

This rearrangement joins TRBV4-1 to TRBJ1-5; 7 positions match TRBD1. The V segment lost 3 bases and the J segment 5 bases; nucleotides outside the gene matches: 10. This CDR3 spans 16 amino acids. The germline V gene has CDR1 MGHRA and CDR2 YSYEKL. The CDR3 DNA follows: TGCGCCAGCAGCCAGACAGGGAAGGAAGGATATCAGCCCCAGCATTTT. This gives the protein CASSQTGKEGYQPQHF.

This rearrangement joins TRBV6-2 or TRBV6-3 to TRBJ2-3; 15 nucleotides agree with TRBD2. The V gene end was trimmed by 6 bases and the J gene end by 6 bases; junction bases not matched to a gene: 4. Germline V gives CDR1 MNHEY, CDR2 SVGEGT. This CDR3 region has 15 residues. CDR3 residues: CASSSGTSGGDTQYF. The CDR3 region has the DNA TGTGCCAGCAGCTCCGGGACTAGCGGGGGGGATACGCAGTATTTT.

The CDR3 sequence is CASSFQGGTQPQHF. The CDR3 DNA follows: TGTGCCAGCAGTTTTCAGGGCGGTACTCAGCCCCAGCATTTT. The chain employs TRBV27 and TRBJ1-5; D might be TRBD1 (5 bases). This CDR3 region has 14 residues. Trimming pared 3 bases from V and 6 bases from J, leaving 12 bases between. CDR1 and CDR2 (germline): MNHEY, SMNVEV (reference sequence).

Written as DNA, the CDR3 is TGTGCCAGCAGCCGCACAGGGGACACTGAAGCTTTCTTT. Protein sequence: CASSRTGDTEAFF. The V gene is TRBV7-9, the J gene TRBJ1-1, with 7 bases aligning to TRBD1. Germline-derived CDR1 and CDR2 are SEHNR and FQNEAQ (reference sequence). Germline trimming cut 5 bases from V and 3 bases from J; bases unmatched to any gene: 3. The CDR3 runs to 13 residues.

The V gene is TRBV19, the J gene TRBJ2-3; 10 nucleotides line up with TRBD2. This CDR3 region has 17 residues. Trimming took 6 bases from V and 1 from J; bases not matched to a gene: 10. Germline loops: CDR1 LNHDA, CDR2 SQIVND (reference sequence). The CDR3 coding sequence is TGTGCCAGTAGGCCCCCTAGCGGGGGTTGGGGCACAGATACGCAGTATTTT. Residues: CASRPPSGGWGTDTQYF.